This TCR beta chain stems from a study of cytomegalovirus exposure and HLA in healthy donors. At the level of the study: Unique TCRs from HLA-typed donors, approximately 80 million of them, were held in an early data release.

With respect to this clone: The antigen remains unidentified.

V was pared by 4 bases and J by 5 bases, with 8 bases of the junction left unmatched. The CDR3 is 17 amino acids. Germline V lookup: CDR1 KGHSH, CDR2 LQKENI. General observations from the study: Analysis performed later found more than 15,000 TCR beta sequences associated with HLA alleles at 0.05 false discovery rate. Earlier analysis looked at TCR beta V segments, and most were productive about 87% or about 30% of the time.

The PCR was carried out with 60 Vbeta primers and 13 Jbeta primers. Only in-frame clones appear in the TCRdb table, and some are missing; sequencing was by immunoSEQ multiplex PCR. In the table there are more than 100,000 clones, around 77% of which are singletons. Sample: PBMCs. This rearrangement joins TRBV18 to TRBJ2-2; 12 bases map to TRBD2. The clonotype comes from a man in his forties or fifties in good health and CMV-seropositive. The CDR3 DNA reads as TGTGCCAGCTCACTACGACTAGCGGGAGTTGGTACCGGGGAGCTGTTTTTT. Residues: CASSLRLAGVGTGELFF.